This is a list of T cell receptor beta chains from one sample in a study of PD-L1 blockade in urothelial cancer. Method: immunoSEQ multiplex PCR; TCRdb's copy keeps in-frame clones and lacks some. Among 80,000 to 100,000 clones listed, roughly 82% were seen once. The source was PBMCs, collected around atezolizumab (anti-PD-L1) treatment. These receptors originate from a man in his sixties or seventies with urothelial cancer. Each CDR3 is given with its conserved first and last residue. The D gene is left open where the match is weak. Some rows mark clone size as missing; the rest say once, few, many or name a class of expanded clone.

J: TRBJ1-1
D: -
V: TRBV6-5
size: once
CDR3: CASSYSQRTEAFF
DNA: TGTGCCAGCAGTTACTCACAGAGAACTGAAGCTTTCTTT

J: TRBJ1-2
D: TRBD1
V: TRBV6-5
size: few
CDR3: CASSSRQGVGGYTF
DNA: TGTGCCAGCAGTTCCCGACAGGGGGTGGGGGGCTACACCTTC

J: TRBJ1-5
D: -
V: TRBV7-9
size: -
CDR3: CASSPPGGQPQHF
DNA: TGTGCCAGCAGCCCCCCGGGAGGCCAGCCCCAGCATTTT

J: TRBJ2-2
D: TRBD2
V: TRBV6-5
size: -
CDR3: CASSDRGDTGELFF
DNA: TGTGCCAGCAGCGATCGGGGGGACACCGGGGAGCTGTTTTTT

J: TRBJ2-2
D: -
V: TRBV6-1
size: -
CDR3: CASRISGTNTGELFF
DNA: TGTGCCAGCAGGATATCCGGGACAAACACCGGGGAGCTGTTTTTT

J: TRBJ2-2
D: -
V: TRBV13
size: -
CDR3: CASSLGGRRGGELFF
DNA: TGTGCCAGCAGCTTAGGAGGGAGGCGTGGCGGGGAGCTGTTTTTT

J: TRBJ1-6
D: -
V: TRBV7-2
size: few
CDR3: CASSSLRNSPLHF
DNA: TGTGCCAGCAGCTCCCTGAGGAATTCACCCCTCCACTTT

J: TRBJ2-1
D: TRBD2
V: TRBV6-1
size: -
CDR3: CASSPFSGIYNEQFF
DNA: TGTGCCAGCAGTCCCTTTAGCGGGATTTACAATGAGCAGTTCTTC

J: TRBJ1-5
D: -
V: TRBV28
size: few
CDR3: CASRRDSNQPQHF
DNA: TGTGCCAGCAGGCGAGATAGCAATCAGCCCCAGCATTTT

J: TRBJ1-5
D: -
V: TRBV7-2
size: once
CDR3: CASSLASSGVQPQHF
DNA: TGTGCCAGCAGCTTAGCCTCCTCAGGGGTTCAGCCCCAGCATTTT

J: TRBJ2-7
D: TRBD1
V: TRBV7-9
size: -
CDR3: CASSLVGQAPLEQYF
DNA: TGTGCCAGCAGCTTAGTAGGACAGGCCCCTCTCGAGCAGTACTTC

J: TRBJ2-7
D: TRBD2
V: TRBV18
size: -
CDR3: CASSPTTSGDEQYF
DNA: TGTGCCAGCTCACCAACGACTAGCGGGGACGAGCAGTACTTC

J: TRBJ2-6
D: TRBD1
V: TRBV19
size: -
CDR3: CASRDRGRPGANVLTF
DNA: TGTGCCAGTAGAGACAGGGGGCGGCCTGGGGCCAACGTCCTGACTTTC

J: TRBJ2-1
D: -
V: TRBV27
size: -
CDR3: CASSWLGADNEQFF
DNA: TGTGCCAGCAGTTGGCTGGGGGCGGACAATGAGCAGTTCTTC

J: TRBJ2-4
D: -
V: TRBV29-1
size: -
CDR3: CSVGGAGQNIQYF
DNA: TGCAGCGTTGGGGGAGCCGGGCAAAACATTCAGTACTTC

J: TRBJ2-2
D: -
V: TRBV5-8
size: -
CDR3: CASSLDQGMNTGELFF
DNA: TGTGCCAGCAGCTTGGATCAGGGGATGAACACCGGGGAGCTGTTTTTT

J: TRBJ2-1
D: TRBD2
V: TRBV7-2
size: -
CDR3: CASSLSSGGALNEQFF
DNA: TGTGCCAGCAGCTTGAGTAGCGGGGGGGCCCTTAATGAGCAGTTCTTC